A single sample gave rise to the 9 T cell receptor beta chains below, sequenced in a study of blood T cells in healthy people across ages. PCR was performed a second time for roughly 7 to 11 cycles using a sample-barcoded 5' primer and a J-beta primer mix. Using its own MiXCR run on the 5' RACE reads, TCRdb lists one record per CDR3 protein. This table holds 650,000 to 800,000 distinct CDR3 sequences, 52% found once. The specimen was blood. The receptors were sampled from a woman over 75 in good health.

This clonotype is a singleton in its sample. The V call is TRBV13, the J call TRBJ2-7; 10 bases fit TRBD1. TRBJ2-4 explains the end of the DNA better; the J call may be wrong. This CDR3 has 15 amino acids. Germline CDR1 PRHDT, CDR2 FYEKMQ (reference sequence). CDR3: CASSLGTGGINIQYF. CDR3 nucleotides: TGTGCCAGCAGCTTAGGGACAGGGGGCATAAACATTCAGTACTTC.

This clonotype occurred once. This chain links TRBV28 with TRBJ1-1; D is undetermined. CDR1 is MDHEN and CDR2 is SYDVKM in the germline V gene. With 5 bases removed from V and 3 bases from J, the gap between germline ends came to 10 bases. The CDR3 loop spans 13 amino acids. DNA of the CDR3: TGTGCCAGCAGTACCCAGGTGGACACTGAAGCTTTCTTT. Encoded protein: CASSTQVDTEAFF.

CDR3 coding DNA: TGTGCCAGCAGCCAAGAAAGGGCCAGAACGGAGACCCAGTACTTC. It translates to CASSQERARTETQYF. This sequence joins TRBV4-2 and TRBJ2-7, with unresolved D. The DNA end is a closer match to TRBJ2-5, so the J assignment may be wrong. Germline V CDR1 and CDR2: LGHNA, YNFKEQ. CDR3 size: 15 residues.

CDR3 DNA: TGTGCCAGCAGTTTTAGGGCCCGCCCCGCGAACACCGGGGAGCTGTTTTTT. Translating gives CASSFRARPANTGELFF. The V call is TRBV28, the J call TRBJ2-2; D is uncertain. This CDR3 spans 17 amino acids. Trimming stripped 3 bases from V and 0 bases from J, with 14 bases between. Germline CDR1 MDHEN, CDR2 SYDVKM.

The chain recombines TRBV6-2 or TRBV6-3 with TRBJ2-3; no clear D gene. V was pared by 2 bases and J by 7 bases, with 7 bases between. Looked up from germline, CDR1 is MNHEY and CDR2 is SVGEGT. The length of the CDR3 is 12 residues. CDR3 sequence: CASSYREHTQYF. The CDR3 DNA sequence: TGTGCCAGCAGTTACAGAGAGCATACGCAGTATTTT.

The V and J genes are TRBV20-1 and TRBJ1-2; 8 nucleotides agree with TRBD1. Germline lookup yields CDR1 DFQATT and CDR2 SNEGSKA (reference sequence). The CDR3 is made up of 13 amino acids. V was pared by 6 bases and J by 1 base, with 4 bases of the junction left unmatched. This CDR3 is CSAMTGVNYGYTF. The CDR3 DNA reads TGCAGTGCGATGACAGGGGTTAACTATGGCTACACCTTC.

Concerning this clonotype: A read error may account for a junction end that differs from germline. V is TRBV18 and J is TRBJ1-5; no reliable D call. Germline values: CDR1 KGHSH, CDR2 LQKENI. The CDR3 consists of 15 residues. CDR3 nucleotide sequence: TGTGCCAGCTCCGGGTCGGTGGGGAGCAATCCGCCCCAGCATTTT. It specifies CASSGSVGSNPPQHF.

This clonotype occurred many times. This sequence joins TRBV7-8 and TRBJ2-1; 12 bases fit TRBD2. J was trimmed by 4 bases and V by 9 bases; bases with no gene match: 4. The CDR3 has 14 residues. From germline, CDR1 is SGHVS and CDR2 FQNEAQ. The CDR3 nucleotides read TGTGCCAGTACTAGCGGGGGGCCATACAATGAGCAGTTCTTC. It specifies CASTSGGPYNEQFF.

The chain has TRBV6-6 and TRBJ2-1; 7 bases line up with TRBD1. The CDR3 is made up of 16 amino acids. V lost 6 bases and J lost 5; bases outside the gene matches: 13. Germline V gene data show CDR1 as MNHNY and CDR2 as SVGAGI (reference sequence). CDR3 nucleotide sequence: TGTGCCAGCAGCCCCCTTGAGGGGGCTAACCACAATGAGCAGTTCTTC. Residues: CASSPLEGANHNEQFF.